This paragraph covers one TCR beta chain sequence. Antigen: not known. The CDR3 spans 15 residues. CDR1 LNHDA and CDR2 SQIVND come from the germline V gene (reference sequence). Trimming took 6 bases from V and 2 from J, leaving 16 bases between them. The data originate from a study of cytomegalovirus exposure and HLA in healthy donors. The PCR ran on 60 Vbeta and 13 Jbeta primers. The assay was immunoSEQ multiplex PCR, and TCRdb's table has in-frame clones only and misses some. The sample consists of roughly 100,000 clones, 71% of them appearing once. Study-wide results and limits: Most sequenced TCRs were rare (though some public TCRs occurred in many donors). A later analysis showed HLA-associated TCR beta chains outstripping equally common others in clonal expansion. In a later analysis, a missense DCLRE1C variant was linked to TCR beta V- and J-gene trimming.

Sequencing input: PBMCs. The TCR comes from a female donor in good health and CMV-seronegative. The V call is TRBV19, the J call TRBJ1-2, with a tentative D call TRBD1 (5 bases). In DNA form, the CDR3 reads TGTGCCAGTAGCCCGGGGGGATTTTCAAACTATGGCTACACCTTC. Translating gives CASSPGGFSNYGYTF.